These T cell receptor beta chains were read from a single sample in a study of cytomegalovirus exposure and HLA in healthy donors. Measured with immunoSEQ multiplex PCR; TCRdb has only the in-frame clones, and not every one. Counted here are about 150,000 clones, roughly 80% occurring once; the ten biggest clones make up about 3%. Sequenced input: PBMCs. The receptors derive from a man aged 40-49 years in good health and CMV-seropositive. Both conserved end residues are part of each CDR3. A D gene is named only where the DNA matches it firmly. Some rows mark clone size as missing; the rest say once, few, many or name a class of expanded clone.

>TRBV9|NA|NA|TRBJ2-6
TGTGCCAGCAGCGTAGATCCAGTTTGGCCTGGGGCCAACGTCCTGACTTTC
CASSVDPVWPGANVLTF
>TRBV4-1|NA|once|TRBJ2-7
TGCGCCAGCAGCCAAGGGTGGGGAGGTCGGGGGGAGCAGTACTTC
CASSQGWGGRGEQYF
>TRBV7-9|TRBD1|few|TRBJ2-7
TGTGCCAGCAGCCCCTTAGACAGGGGGCCCGAGCAGTACTTC
CASSPLDRGPEQYF
>TRBV4-1|TRBD1|once|TRBJ1-5
TGCGCCAGCAGCCAAGAGGGACAGGGGGATCAGCCCCAGCATTTT
CASSQEGQGDQPQHF
>TRBV28|NA|NA|TRBJ2-1
TGTGCCAGCAGCATGGGGCAGCTACACGATGAGCAGTTCTTC
CASSMGQLHDEQFF
>TRBV7-6|TRBD1|NA|TRBJ2-7
TGTGCCAGCAGCTTAGGAGTGGCGGCAGGGGGCTACGAGCAGTACTTC
CASSLGVAAGGYEQYF
>TRBV5-1|NA|once|TRBJ2-2
TGCGCCAGCAGCTTGGGTCTGACAGGACCCGTTGCCGGGGAGCTGTTTTTT
CASSLGLTGPVAGELFF
>TRBV5-1|NA|NA|TRBJ1-1
TGTGCCAGCAGCTCGAGGGTGGCGAACACTGAAGCTTTCTTT
CASSSRVANTEAFF
>TRBV5-1|NA|once|TRBJ2-2
TGCGCCAGCAGTTCAACCGGGGAGCTGTTTTTT
CASSSTGELFF
>TRBV11-3|TRBD2|NA|TRBJ2-3
TGTGCCAGCAGCCCTGGACTAGCGGGAGGATTAGTTACGCAGTATTTT
CASSPGLAGGLVTQYF
>TRBV6-6|TRBD2|NA|TRBJ2-7
TGTGCCAGCAGTTACCGATTAGCGGGTTACGAGCAGTACTTC
CASSYRLAGYEQYF
>TRBV2|NA|NA|TRBJ1-2
TGTGCCAGCAGCCGGGAAGCTAACTATGGCTACACCTTC
CASSREANYGYTF
>TRBV30|TRBD2|once|TRBJ2-7
TGTGCCTGGACCCCGCCAGCGGGAGCCAACGAGCAGTACTTC
CAWTPPAGANEQYF
>TRBV2|NA|NA|TRBJ1-2
TGTGCCAGCAGTGTTGACAGAGCTATACGTACCTATGGCTACACCTTC
CASSVDRAIRTYGYTF
>TRBV6-6|TRBD1|NA|TRBJ2-7
TGTGCCAGCAGTGGATCCCGGGACAGCGAGCAGTACTTC
CASSGSRDSEQYF
>TRBV18|NA|NA|TRBJ1-1
TGTGCCAGCACCCTAGGCTTGAACACTGAAGCTTTCTTT
CASTLGLNTEAFF
>TRBV5-1|TRBD1|NA|TRBJ1-4
TGCGCCAGCAGCTTGGTTACAGGGGTGTCAGGAGGGGAAAAACTGTTTTTT
CASSLVTGVSGGEKLFF
>TRBV5-1|NA|NA|TRBJ2-7
TGCGCCAGCAGCAAGACTCCTGCCAGCGGAGGGCCCTACGAGCAGTACTTC
CASSKTPASGGPYEQYF
>TRBV5-1|TRBD1|NA|TRBJ1-2
TGCGCCAGCAGCTTGGGCCCAGGGGGTCTCTATGGCTACACCTTC
CASSLGPGGLYGYTF
>TRBV27|TRBD2|NA|TRBJ2-1
TGTGCCAGCAGTTTAAGGACTAGCGGGAGAATCGATGAGCAGTTCTTC
CASSLRTSGRIDEQFF
>TRBV4-1|NA|NA|TRBJ2-5
TGCGCCAGCAGCCCTCCCCATACGGGTGGAGAGACCCAGTACTTC
CASSPPHTGGETQYF
>TRBV7-9|NA|NA|TRBJ1-5
TGTGCCAGCAGCCACAATAGCAATCAGCCCCAGCATTTT
CASSHNSNQPQHF
>TRBV14|NA|once|TRBJ2-5
TGTGCCAGCAGCCAAGGATCGCTACTTCTAGAGACCCAGTACTTC
CASSQGSLLLETQYF
>TRBV5-4|TRBD1|NA|TRBJ1-2
TGTGCCAGCGGCCCAGCAGGGGGTTATGGCTACACCTTC
CASGPAGGYGYTF
>TRBV5-1|TRBD2|NA|TRBJ2-3
TGCGCCAGCAGCTTTGGACTAGACCCAGATACGCAGTATTTT
CASSFGLDPDTQYF
>TRBV6-6|TRBD2|NA|TRBJ2-1
TGTGCCAGCAGTGCAACCGGGACTAGAGATATCAATGAGCAGTTCTTC
CASSATGTRDINEQFF
>TRBV7-6|NA|once|TRBJ2-7
TGTGCCAGCAGCTTAGGTCCAGATTCCTACGAGCAGTACTTC
CASSLGPDSYEQYF
>TRBV11-2|NA|NA|TRBJ2-5
TGTGCCAGCACCATGACAGAAACCCAAGAGACCCAGTACTTC
CASTMTETQETQYF
>TRBV2|NA|NA|TRBJ2-3
TGTGCCAGCAGTGGACTCGAAGCGCAGTATTTT
CASSGLEAQYF
>TRBV4-1|NA|NA|TRBJ1-5
TGCGCCAGCAGCCAAGATTGGGGGCTGGGGTTGAGCGGTCAGCCCCAGCATTTT
CASSQDWGLGLSGQPQHF
>TRBV7-2|NA|NA|TRBJ2-7
TGTGCCAGCAGCCCCGGAGGGGGACTAATCGGAGGCGAGCAGTACTTC
CASSPGGGLIGGEQYF
>TRBV13|TRBD2|few|TRBJ2-1
TGTGCCAGCAGCCTTACCAGCGGGAGTACTGGTGAGCAGTTCTTC
CASSLTSGSTGEQFF
>TRBV5-6|NA|NA|TRBJ1-1
TGTGCCAGCAGCTTGCAGAACGAAGCTTTCTTT
CASSLQNEAFF
>TRBV19|TRBD2|NA|TRBJ2-3
TGTGCCAGTAGTGATAGCGGGGACACAGATACGCAGTATTTT
CASSDSGDTDTQYF
>TRBV4-3|TRBD1|NA|TRBJ1-3
TGCGCCAGCAGCCAAGATGGGACAGGTATCACTGGAAACACCATATATTTT
CASSQDGTGITGNTIYF
>TRBV19|TRBD1|NA|TRBJ2-7
TGTGCCAGTACTCCGACCCCGGGACAGGAGTCCTACGAGCAGTACTTC
CASTPTPGQESYEQYF
>TRBV29-1|TRBD2|NA|TRBJ2-7
TGCAGCGTGTCGGGACTAGCGGACTACGAGCAGTACTTC
CSVSGLADYEQYF
>TRBV30|TRBD1|NA|TRBJ2-7
TGTGCCTGGAGGATTACAGGGGTTGGCGAGCAGTACTTC
CAWRITGVGEQYF
>TRBV29-1|NA|NA|TRBJ2-7
TGCAGCGTCCTAGGGGGAGGGAACGAGCAGTACTTC
CSVLGGGNEQYF
>TRBV9|NA|NA|TRBJ2-1
TGTGCCAGCAGCGTAGGGAACAGGGACTACAATGAGCAGTTCTTC
CASSVGNRDYNEQFF